These 20 T cell receptor beta chains share one sample of origin, sequenced in a study of T cell changes during pregnancy in multiple sclerosis. TCRdb's copy holds only in-frame clones and misses some; the assay was immunoSEQ multiplex PCR. The sample has approximately 100,000 clones, about 91% seen once. The starting material was peripheral blood, obtained in the second trimester of pregnancy. Receptors originate from a female donor with multiple sclerosis, enrolled in a pregnancy study.

The chain carries TRBV6-5 and TRBJ1-2; 8 bases agree with TRBD1. After removal of 5 bases from V and 7 bases from J, the junction contained 6 bases not matched to a gene. Looked up from germline, CDR1 is MNHEY and CDR2 is SVGAGI. The CDR3 is 13 amino acids. The CDR3 loop reads CASSEDRVRGYTF. In nucleotides, the CDR3 is TGTGCCAGCAGTGAGGACAGGGTCCGTGGCTACACCTTC.

This rearrangement joins TRBV14 to TRBJ2-7; D might be TRBD1 (6 bases). Trimming stripped 1 base from V and 0 bases from J, with 10 bases between. This CDR3 spans 15 amino acids. Germline V gene sequence: CDR1 SGHDN, CDR2 FVKESK. CDR3 protein: CASSQGRTVSYEQYF. The DNA of the CDR3 is TGTGCCAGCAGCCAAGGTCGGACAGTCTCCTACGAGCAGTACTTC.

This clone appeared a single time. The chain is built from TRBV5-1 and TRBJ1-1; weak D call: TRBD1 (6 bases). Trimming shortened V by 0 bases and J by 7 bases, and 10 bases separated the two germline ends. The CDR3 is made up of 13 amino acids. CDR1 and CDR2 (germline): SGHRS, YFSETQ. CDR3 residues: CASSLEGHLEAFF. In nucleotides, the CDR3 is TGCGCCAGCAGCTTGGAGGGACACCTTGAAGCTTTCTTT.

This clone was counted once. The chain couples TRBV9 to TRBJ1-3, with D unresolved. Trimming left V 5 bases short and J 1 base short, with 19 bases between. The CDR3 spans 17 residues. Germline CDR1 is SGDLS and CDR2 is YYNGEE. CDR3 loop: CASSKAGTPLSGNTIYF. The CDR3 coding sequence is TGTGCCAGCAGTAAGGCAGGAACCCCTCTATCTGGAAACACCATATATTTT. Filled out from reference TRBV9 and TRBJ1-3, the complete variable domain reads DSGVTQTPKHLITATGQRVTLRCSPRSGDLSVYWYQQSLDQGLQFLIQYYNGEERAKGNILERFSAQQFPDLHSELNLSSLELGDSALYFCASSKAGTPLSGNTIYFGEGSWLTVV.

The gene calls are TRBV7-8 and TRBJ2-1, with 7 bases fitting TRBD2. Germline V gene data show CDR1 as SGHVS and CDR2 as FQNEAQ. The CDR3 is made up of 15 amino acids. V dropped 3 bases and J dropped 9; count of bases not matched to a gene: 11. The CDR3 protein is CASSFRAGAFGEQFF. The CDR3 nucleotides read TGTGCCAGCAGCTTTCGTGCGGGAGCGTTCGGTGAGCAGTTCTTC.

A remark on this clone: A junction boundary mismatches the germline segment, possibly from a read error. The chain is built from TRBV7-7 and TRBJ2-3, with 8 positions matching TRBD2. CDR1 and CDR2 (germline): SSHAT, FNYEAQ (reference sequence). The CDR3 has 17 residues. The CDR3 bases are TGTGCTAGCAGTCCCCTAGAGTTAGCGGGAAACGCAGATACGCAGTATTTT. Protein product: CASSPLELAGNADTQYF.

This chain links TRBV7-8 with TRBJ2-2; tentatively, D is TRBD1 (6 bases). Germline values: CDR1 SGHVS, CDR2 FQNEAQ. CDR3 length: 16 amino acids. V shed 5 bases and J shed 2 bases, with 15 bases lying between them. The CDR3 coding sequence is TGTGCCAGCAGCACATCCGGGACAACAAACACCGGGGAGCTGTTTTTT. Encoded protein: CASSTSGTTNTGELFF.

This chain joins TRBV6-1 and TRBJ2-1, with 8 bases aligning to TRBD1. The CDR3 is 14 amino acids. V shed 3 bases and J 15 bases; nucleotides not matched to a gene: 13. The germline CDR1 and CDR2 sequences are MNHNS and SASEGT. CDR3 residues: CASSDSGQGFFWFF. The CDR3, as DNA: TGTGCCAGCAGTGATAGCGGACAGGGTTTTTTTTGGTTCTTC.

This chain links TRBV6-6 with TRBJ2-1; no definite D call. Trimming removed 0 bases at V and 5 bases at J, with 14 bases between. Germline CDR1 is MNHNY and CDR2 is SVGAGI (reference sequence). This CDR3 comprises 16 residues. The CDR3 region is CASSYSMTRGNNEQFF. The CDR3 nucleotides are TGTGCCAGCAGTTACTCGATGACCCGAGGCAACAATGAGCAGTTCTTC.

The chain joins TRBV5-1 to TRBJ2-1; 10 bases align to TRBD2. This CDR3 has 16 amino acids. Germline trimming cut 5 bases from V and 0 bases from J; bases unmatched to any gene: 5. Germline CDR1 SGHRS, CDR2 YFSETQ. CDR3 sequence (DNA): TGCGCCAGCAGTTCGGGGACTAGCGACTCCTACAATGAGCAGTTCTTC. Its protein is CASSSGTSDSYNEQFF.

The chain couples TRBV7-9 to TRBJ1-5; D possibly corresponds to TRBD1 (5 bases). The germline V gene has CDR1 SEHNR and CDR2 FQNEAQ (reference sequence). Trimming took off 3 bases at V and 4 bases at J, with 13 bases between the two ends. This CDR3 has 15 residues. The DNA for the CDR3 is TGTGCCAGCAGCTTGACGGACACGCCAAATCAGCCCCAGCATTTT. This translates into CASSLTDTPNQPQHF.

The chain combines TRBV5-6 with TRBJ2-7; D is possibly TRBD2 (6 bases). The CDR3 runs 15 residues. Germline values: CDR1 SGHDT, CDR2 YYEEEE. The V end lost 5 bases, the J end lost 2 bases, and 17 bases lay between the germline ends. The CDR3 is CASSSRLRGTYEQYF. CDR3 bases: TGTGCCAGCAGTTCGAGGTTGCGCGGGACCTACGAGCAGTACTTC.

V is TRBV29-1 and J is TRBJ2-1; possible D gene TRBD2, 7 bases. The V end lost 7 bases, the J end lost 10 bases, and 20 bases lay between the germline ends. CDR1 and CDR2 from the germline V gene are SQVTM and ANQGSEA. The CDR3 consists of 13 residues. The CDR3 bases are TGCAGCGCCAGGGGAGGGGCCCAGACCGAGCAGTTCTTC. Amino acid sequence: CSARGGAQTEQFF.

The gene calls are TRBV28 and TRBJ2-7; TRBD1 matches 8 bases. Germline trimming cut 3 bases from V and 5 bases from J; bases unmatched to any gene: 12. The CDR3 length is 16 residues. Germline-derived CDR1 and CDR2 are MDHEN and SYDVKM. CDR3 residues: CASSFGRGPSVDEQYF. The CDR3 nucleotides are TGTGCCAGCAGTTTTGGCAGGGGGCCTTCAGTGGACGAGCAGTACTTC. Full variable domain (remainder filled in from reference TRBV28 and TRBJ2-7): DVKVTQSSRYLVKRTGEKVFLECVQDMDHENMFWYRQDPGLGLRLIYFSYDVKMKEKGDIPEGYSVSREKKERFSLILESASTNQTSMYLCASSFGRGPSVDEQYFGPGTRLTVT.

The V and J genes are TRBV5-4 and TRBJ2-1; the D gene is possibly TRBD2 (6 bases). The CDR3 loop spans 15 amino acids. Trimming removed 1 base from V and 6 bases from J, with 14 bases in between. CDR1 and CDR2 (germline): SGHNT, YYREEE (reference sequence). CDR3 nucleotides: TGTGCCAGCAGCTTGTTGGCGGGGAATGGCAATGAGCAGTTCTTC. It yields the protein CASSLLAGNGNEQFF.

The V and J genes are TRBV6-6 and TRBJ2-5, with a tentative D call TRBD1 (6 bases). The CDR3 spans 16 residues. Germline CDR1 and CDR2: MNHNY and SVGAGI (reference sequence). V lost 0 bases and J lost 5, with 16 bases in between. The CDR3 DNA is TGTGCCAGCAGTTACTCGTCTCCGGGACACTCGGAGACCCAGTACTTC. Encoded protein: CASSYSSPGHSETQYF.

The rearrangement uses TRBV19 and TRBJ2-1, with 14 bases matching TRBD2. This CDR3 region has 17 residues. V dropped 5 bases and J dropped 10; count of bases not matched to a gene: 13. CDR1 LNHDA and CDR2 SQIVND come from the germline V gene (reference sequence). The CDR3 DNA is TGTGCCAGTAGTTTCCTGACTAGCGGGAGGGCCCATCGGGAGCAGTTCTTC. Its protein is CASSFLTSGRAHREQFF.

This rearrangement joins TRBV10-3 to TRBJ1-2; D might be TRBD1 (6 bases). Germline loops: CDR1 ENHRY, CDR2 SYGVKD. The CDR3 consists of 15 residues. Trimming cost V 7 bases and J 6 bases, with 21 bases left between them. CDR3 region: CAITRTVSRQDGYTF. CDR3 coding DNA: TGTGCCATCACCAGGACAGTGAGCAGGCAAGATGGCTACACCTTC.

The chain links TRBV7-9 to TRBJ1-4; the D is unclear. With 4 bases removed from V and 6 bases from J, the gap between germline ends came to 21 bases. The CDR3 has 17 amino acids. Germline V CDR1 and CDR2: SEHNR, FQNEAQ (reference sequence). CDR3 in amino acids: CASSSSSGGHRDEKLFF. CDR3 coding DNA: TGTGCCAGCAGCTCATCGTCAGGAGGGCATCGCGATGAAAAACTGTTTTTT.

The rearrangement uses TRBV7-3 and TRBJ2-7, with TRBD2 matching 8 bases. With V trimmed by 5 bases and J by 5 bases, 5 bases remained unmatched. CDR1 and CDR2 (germline): SGHTA, FQGTGA. This CDR3 is 13 amino acids long. Here the CDR3 DNA reads TGTGCCAGCAGCACGAGCGGGAGCCACGAGCAGTACTTC. Translated: CASSTSGSHEQYF.